The source of this TCR beta chain is a study of memory CD4+ T cells and cytomegalovirus serostatus. At the level of the study: This sample comes from healthy Belgian adults, several CMV seropositive, about 23 seronegative.

Germline V gives CDR1 SNHLY, CDR2 FYNNEI. V was clipped by 5 bases and J by 2 bases; unmatched bases: 3. The CDR3 extends over 16 amino acids. As handled by the study authors: Out-of-frame sequences were removed, leaving a few million distinct TCRbeta sequences. Method: immunoSEQ multiplex PCR; TCRdb's copy keeps in-frame clones and lacks some. The V and J calls and clone size come from that table; D and trimming were worked out from the DNA. This table has almost 45,000 clones, about 79% appearing once. The sort gate was single viable CD3+CD4+CD8-CD45RO+ cells for memory CD4+ T cells. CD4+ T cells were isolated by positive magnetic selection.

Sample: memory CD4+ T cells from blood. The sequence was obtained from an adult in good health and CMV-seronegative. The gene calls are TRBV2 and TRBJ2-1, with 13 positions matching TRBD2. The CDR3: CASSTGLAGTYNEQFF. In DNA form, the CDR3 reads TGTGCCAGCAGTACGGGACTAGCGGGAACCTACAATGAGCAGTTCTTC.